Here is one T cell receptor (beta chain) with its context. Its antigen remains unknown. It differs at one base from a far larger clone, so likely a read error. CDR1 and CDR2 from the germline V gene are SGHRS and YFSETQ. CDR3 size: 16 residues. The data originate from a study of read filtering for tumor transcriptome and immune sequencing. Overall study: Patients were around 17 male and approximately 14 female, mean age roughly 68 years, range roughly 47 to 85. R-ISS stage counts were under ten for I, about 15 for II, 6 or 7 for III.

Whole-study results and caveats: Even smaller IR-seq throughput identified most shared clonotypes.

The library was built from around 400 ng RNA with molecular barcoded adaptors for alpha/delta and beta/gamma chains. From the reads, TCRdb called clonotypes with MiXCR, one entry per CDR3 protein. The table shows about 23,000 distinct CDR3 sequences, with 12% to 15% occurring only once. Bone marrow was sampled from every patient at the time of active disease. The chain uses TRBV5-1 and TRBJ2-3; 9 bases agree with TRBD1. The sequence came from a donor at least 40 years old with multiple myeloma. The material sequenced was a population of CD138-negative cells sorted from bone marrow. The DNA of the CDR3 is TGTGCCAGCAGCGGTCCGGGACAGGGTCAAACAGATACGCAGTATTTT. It translates to CASSGPGQGQTDTQYF.